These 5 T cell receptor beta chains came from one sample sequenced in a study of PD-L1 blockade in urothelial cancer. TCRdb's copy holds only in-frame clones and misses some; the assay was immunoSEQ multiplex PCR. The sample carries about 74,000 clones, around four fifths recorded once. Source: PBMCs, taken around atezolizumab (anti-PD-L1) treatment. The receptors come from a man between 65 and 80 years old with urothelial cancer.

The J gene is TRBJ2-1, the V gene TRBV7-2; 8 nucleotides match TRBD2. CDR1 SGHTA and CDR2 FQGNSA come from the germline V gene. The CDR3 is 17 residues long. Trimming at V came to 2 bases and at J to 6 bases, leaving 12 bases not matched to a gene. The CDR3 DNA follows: TGTGCCAGCAGCTTATTCCGCCCAGCGGGAGTCGGCAATGAGCAGTTCTTC. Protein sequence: CASSLFRPAGVGNEQFF.

The chain's CDR3 is CASSLGASGRGGETQYF. CDR3 in DNA: TGTGCCAGCAGCTTGGGGGCTAGCGGGAGGGGAGGAGAGACCCAGTACTTC. V usage is TRBV5-5 and J usage is TRBJ2-5; TRBD2 matches 12 bases. CDR1 and CDR2 from the germline V gene are SGHKS and YYEKEE (reference sequence). J was trimmed by 4 bases and V by 0 bases; bases with no gene match: 7. The CDR3 is 17 amino acids.

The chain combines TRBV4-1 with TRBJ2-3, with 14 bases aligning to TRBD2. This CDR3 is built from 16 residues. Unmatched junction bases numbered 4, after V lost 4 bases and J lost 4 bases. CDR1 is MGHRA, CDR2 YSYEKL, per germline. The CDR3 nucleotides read TGCGCCAGCAGCCTTGGGACTAGCGGGAGTGCAGATACGCAGTATTTT. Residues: CASSLGTSGSADTQYF.

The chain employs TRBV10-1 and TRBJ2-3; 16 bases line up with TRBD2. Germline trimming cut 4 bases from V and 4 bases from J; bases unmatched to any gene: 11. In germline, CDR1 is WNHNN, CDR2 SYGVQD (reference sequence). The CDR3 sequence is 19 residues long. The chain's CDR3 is CASSGPGLAGGPSPDTQYF. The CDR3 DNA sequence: TGCGCCAGCAGTGGACCGGGACTAGCGGGAGGGCCGAGCCCAGATACGCAGTATTTT.

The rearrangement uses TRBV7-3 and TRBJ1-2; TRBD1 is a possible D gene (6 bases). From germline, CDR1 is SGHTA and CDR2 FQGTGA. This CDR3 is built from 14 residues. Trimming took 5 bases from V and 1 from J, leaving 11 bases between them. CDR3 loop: CASSVGQFNYGYTF. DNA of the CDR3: TGTGCCAGCAGCGTTGGACAGTTTAACTATGGCTACACCTTC.